This TCR beta chain comes out of a study of immune evolution from preneoplasia to lung adenocarcinoma. Some clones are missing from TCRdb's copy, which holds only in-frame ones; the method was immunoSEQ multiplex PCR. This table holds about 4,600 clones, roughly 85% found once. Between the trimmed V and J ends, which lost 2 bases and 8 bases, there was a span of 12 bases. CDR3 length: 12 residues. The germline V gene has CDR1 GTSNPN and CDR2 SVGIG (reference sequence). The rearrangement joins TRBV30 to TRBJ1-2; D is uncertain. The TCR sequence derives from a person aged 45 to 59 with lung adenocarcinoma. The sequenced sample consisted of FFPE invasive lung adenocarcinoma tissue. The CDR3: CAWSRWGGGYTF. The DNA for the CDR3 is TGTGCCTGGAGTAGGTGGGGAGGCGGCTACACCTTC. The full variable domain, in which reference TRBV30 and TRBJ1-2 provide the parts outside the CDR3, is SQTIHQWPATLVQPVGSPLSLECTVEGTSNPNLYWYRQAAGRGLQLLFYSVGIGQISSEVPQNLSASRPQDRQFILSSKKLLLSDSGFYLCAWSRWGGGYTFGSGTRLTVV.